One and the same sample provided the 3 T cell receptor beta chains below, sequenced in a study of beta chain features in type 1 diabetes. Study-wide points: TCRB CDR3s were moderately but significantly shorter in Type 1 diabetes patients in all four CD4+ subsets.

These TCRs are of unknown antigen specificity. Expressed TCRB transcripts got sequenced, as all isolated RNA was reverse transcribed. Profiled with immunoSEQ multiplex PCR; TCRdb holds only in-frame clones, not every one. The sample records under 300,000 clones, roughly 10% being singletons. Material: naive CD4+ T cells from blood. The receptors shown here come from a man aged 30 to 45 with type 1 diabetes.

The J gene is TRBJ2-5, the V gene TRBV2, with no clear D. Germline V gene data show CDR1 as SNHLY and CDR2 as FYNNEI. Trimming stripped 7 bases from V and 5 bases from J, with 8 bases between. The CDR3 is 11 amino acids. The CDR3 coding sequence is TGTGCCAGCACCACCCGGGAGACCCAGTACTTC. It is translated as CASTTRETQYF.

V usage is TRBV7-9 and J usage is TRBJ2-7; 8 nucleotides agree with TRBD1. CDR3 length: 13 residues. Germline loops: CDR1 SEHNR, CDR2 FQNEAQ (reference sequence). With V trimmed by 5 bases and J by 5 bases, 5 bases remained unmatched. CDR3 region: CASSPRGPDEQYF. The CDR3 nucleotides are TGTGCCAGCAGCCCCAGGGGGCCGGACGAGCAGTACTTC.

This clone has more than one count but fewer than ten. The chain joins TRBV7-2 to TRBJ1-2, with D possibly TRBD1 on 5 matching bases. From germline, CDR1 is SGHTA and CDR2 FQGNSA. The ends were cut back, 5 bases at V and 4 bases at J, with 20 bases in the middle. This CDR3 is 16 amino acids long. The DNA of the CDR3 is TGTGCCAGCAGCCCTAGGGCGGCAGGGCCACTCTATGGCTACACCTTC. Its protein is CASSPRAAGPLYGYTF.